One and the same sample provided the 32 T cell receptor beta chains below, sequenced in a study of cytomegalovirus exposure and HLA in healthy donors. 60 Vbeta and 13 Jbeta primers were used in PCR. Here immunoSEQ multiplex PCR was the method, and the copy in TCRdb shows in-frame clones only, minus some. This sample yields more than 90,000 clones, of which around 61% are seen a single time; roughly 2.4% belongs to the top ten. The source material was PBMCs. The receptors shown here come from a woman in her twenties or thirties in good health and CMV-seronegative.

Details on this clone: The same CDR3 also results from other DNA sequences found in this sample. This chain joins TRBV7-3 and TRBJ2-2, with D uncertain. The V and J ends lost 5 bases and 3 bases respectively, with 4 bases between them. This CDR3 comprises 12 residues. Germline V gives CDR1 SGHTA, CDR2 FQGTGA. The CDR3 sequence is CASSPDTGELFF. The CDR3 nucleotides read TGTGCCAGCAGCCCTGACACCGGGGAGCTGTTTTTT.

This chain links TRBV4-2 with TRBJ2-2, with TRBD2 identical over 9 bases. The V and J ends lost 4 bases and 6 bases, in that order; junction bases with no gene match: 6. The length of the CDR3 is 15 residues. Looked up from germline, CDR1 is LGHNA and CDR2 is YNFKEQ. CDR3 DNA sequence: TGTGCCAGCAGCCGTAGCGGGAGAAATGCCGGGGAGCTGTTTTTT. It codes for CASSRSGRNAGELFF.

The J gene is TRBJ1-1, the V gene TRBV7-9; D is ambiguous. The V end lost 5 bases, the J end lost 0 bases, and 13 bases lay between the germline ends. Germline-derived CDR1 and CDR2 are SEHNR and FQNEAQ (reference sequence). This CDR3 region has 15 residues. The CDR3 reads CASSPLQNLNTEAFF. DNA of the CDR3: TGTGCCAGCAGCCCTCTACAGAATTTGAACACTGAAGCTTTCTTT.

This CDR3 is CASSVAVSSYNEQFF. CDR3 coding DNA: TGTGCCAGTAGTGTAGCGGTGAGCTCCTACAATGAGCAGTTCTTC. J is TRBJ2-1 and V is TRBV19, with a tentative D call TRBD2 (6 bases). The germline V gene has CDR1 LNHDA and CDR2 SQIVND (reference sequence). CDR3 length: 15 amino acids. V lost 5 bases and J lost 0, with 11 bases in between.

V and J are TRBV18 and TRBJ2-1; a possible D gene is TRBD1 (7 bases). V shed 2 bases and J shed 3 bases, with 11 bases lying between them. The germline V gene has CDR1 KGHSH and CDR2 LQKENI. The CDR3 spans 15 residues. The CDR3 protein is CASSPGQGGYNEQFF. The CDR3 region has the DNA TGTGCCAGCTCACCAGGGCAGGGGGGCTACAATGAGCAGTTCTTC.

The J gene is TRBJ1-1, the V gene TRBV5-1; no definite D call. Trimming took 4 bases from V and 0 from J, leaving 16 bases between them. The CDR3 extends over 16 amino acids. Germline V CDR1 and CDR2: SGHRS, YFSETQ. DNA for the CDR3: TGCGCCAGCAGCCAGGCGGGCTTTTCCATGAACACTGAAGCTTTCTTT. Its protein product is CASSQAGFSMNTEAFF.

V and J are TRBV9 and TRBJ2-7; TRBD1 might be the D (6 bases). The V and J ends lost 0 bases and 7 bases respectively, with 14 bases between them. Germline lookup yields CDR1 SGDLS and CDR2 YYNGEE. The CDR3 covers 14 residues. The CDR3 sequence is CASSVGPNQGEQYF. The CDR3 DNA follows: TGTGCCAGCAGCGTAGGGCCCAATCAGGGGGAGCAGTACTTC.

The gene calls are TRBV18 and TRBJ1-3; 7 bases fit TRBD1. V was pared by 3 bases and J by 3 bases, with 8 bases of the junction left unmatched. This CDR3 spans 16 amino acids. Germline V gene sequence: CDR1 KGHSH, CDR2 LQKENI. The CDR3 sequence is CASSPRIRDSGNTIYF. CDR3 bases: TGTGCCAGCTCACCCCGGATCCGGGACAGTGGAAACACCATATATTTT.

The chain has TRBV2 and TRBJ1-1; D is unclear. In germline, CDR1 is SNHLY, CDR2 FYNNEI. The CDR3 is 12 residues long. Trimming removed 7 bases from V and 1 base from J, with 7 bases in between. CDR3 loop: CASIKSNTEAFF. In DNA form, the CDR3 reads TGTGCCAGCATCAAATCGAACACTGAAGCTTTCTTT.

This chain links TRBV28 with TRBJ1-5; 10 nucleotides line up with TRBD1. Per the germline V gene, CDR1 is MDHEN and CDR2 is SYDVKM. The CDR3 covers 15 residues. The J segment lost 7 bases and the V segment lost 5 bases, leaving 8 bases of the junction unmatched. CDR3 in DNA: TGTGCCAGCAGTCCGGGACAGGGGAATGGGCAGCCCCAGCATTTT. It codes for CASSPGQGNGQPQHF.

The chain is built from TRBV18 and TRBJ2-7; TRBD2 matches at 7 bases. Germline V CDR1 and CDR2: KGHSH, LQKENI. The CDR3 consists of 14 residues. The V segment lost 3 bases and the J segment 4 bases; nucleotides outside the gene matches: 6. The DNA for the CDR3 is TGTGCCAGCTCACCCCGGGACTACCCTTACGAGCAGTACTTC. Its protein is CASSPRDYPYEQYF.

V and J are TRBV19 and TRBJ1-2, with a tentative D call TRBD1 (5 bases). V gave up 7 bases and J gave up 6 bases, with 18 bases separating them. Germline lookup yields CDR1 LNHDA and CDR2 SQIVND (reference sequence). The CDR3 is 14 residues long. CDR3 protein: CASTPSEGEDGYTF. In DNA form, the CDR3 reads TGTGCCAGTACTCCGTCGGAAGGGGAGGATGGCTACACCTTC.

The chain employs TRBV2 and TRBJ1-4, with 9 bases that match TRBD1. Germline values: CDR1 SNHLY, CDR2 FYNNEI. The CDR3 has 14 residues. The ends lost 9 bases at V and 7 bases at J; junction bases unmatched: 9. The CDR3 protein is CASKEGQGSEKLFF. The DNA for the CDR3 is TGTGCCAGTAAAGAAGGACAGGGGAGTGAAAAACTGTTTTTT. Based on the CDR3 plus reference TRBV2 and TRBJ1-4, the full variable domain is EPEVTQTPSHQVTQMGQEVILRCVPISNHLYFYWYRQILGQKVEFLVSFYNNEISEKSEIFDDQFSVERPDGSNFTLKIRSTKLEDSAMYFCASKEGQGSEKLFFGSGTQLSVL.

The V and J genes are TRBV27 and TRBJ2-5, with TRBD2 matching 7 bases. CDR1 is MNHEY, CDR2 SMNVEV, per germline (reference sequence). J gave up 2 bases and V 6 bases, and 15 bases lay outside the gene matches. The CDR3 contains 17 residues. This CDR3 is CASSFFSRASGQETQYF. DNA for the CDR3: TGTGCCAGCAGCTTTTTCTCAAGGGCTAGCGGACAAGAGACCCAGTACTTC.

The rearrangement uses TRBV2 and TRBJ2-3, with a tentative D call TRBD2 (5 bases). Per germline, CDR1 SNHLY and CDR2 FYNNEI. Trimming shortened V by 3 bases and J by 2 bases, and 15 bases separated the two germline ends. The CDR3 loop spans 16 amino acids. Here the CDR3 DNA reads TGTGCCAGCAGTGATGGGAGCCACCCCCTCACAGATACGCAGTATTTT. Its translation is CASSDGSHPLTDTQYF.

This clone was seen just once. This sequence joins TRBV30 and TRBJ1-5; D is ambiguous. The length of the CDR3 is 12 residues. Trimming took 4 bases from V and 2 from J, leaving 6 bases between them. Germline CDR1 GTSNPN, CDR2 SVGIG (reference sequence). The CDR3 nucleotides read TGTGCCTGGATTGAGGGCAATCAGCCCCAGCATTTT. Translating it yields CAWIEGNQPQHF.

The rearrangement uses TRBV6-6 and TRBJ1-3; 7 bases are shared with TRBD1. With 5 bases clipped from V and 4 bases from J, the junction kept 8 bases outside the gene matches. The CDR3 consists of 15 residues. Germline V CDR1 and CDR2: MNHNY, SVGAGI (reference sequence). The chain's CDR3 is CASSITGALGNTIYF. The CDR3 nucleotides read TGTGCCAGCAGTATAACAGGGGCGCTAGGAAACACCATATATTTT.

The gene calls are TRBV5-6 and TRBJ1-4; the match to TRBD1 covers 8 bases. CDR3 size: 14 residues. With V trimmed by 4 bases and J by 8 bases, 7 bases remained unmatched. Germline CDR1 and CDR2: SGHDT and YYEEEE. The CDR3 coding sequence is TGTGCCAGCAGCCCGGACAGGGTGAACGAAAAACTGTTTTTT. Protein sequence: CASSPDRVNEKLFF. The full variable domain, completed using reference TRBV5-6 and TRBJ1-4, is DAGVTQSPTHLIKTRGQQVTLRCSPKSGHDTVSWYQQALGQGPQFIFQYYEEEERQRGNFPDRFSGHQFPNYSSELNVNALLLGDSALYLCASSPDRVNEKLFFGSGTQLSVL.

This clone was detected only a few times. The CDR3 nucleotides are TGTGCCATACAGGGCCCCAGCACAGATACGCAGTATTTT. Translating gives CAIQGPSTDTQYF. The chain has TRBV15 and TRBJ2-3; D is possibly TRBD1 (6 bases). With 10 bases removed from V and 0 bases from J, the gap between germline ends came to 11 bases. The germline gives CDR1 LNHNV, CDR2 YYDKDF (reference sequence). CDR3 size: 13 residues.

This clone showed up just a few times. The CDR3 DNA reads as TGTGCCAGCAGCTTAGTAGCTGGGGGAGGCGGCTCCTACAATGAGCAGTTCTTC. It encodes CASSLVAGGGGSYNEQFF. This rearrangement joins TRBV7-2 to TRBJ2-1, with D possibly TRBD2 on 6 matching bases. Trimming cost V 1 base and J 0 bases, with 16 bases left between them. The CDR3 covers 18 residues. Germline V gene lookup returns CDR1 SGHTA and CDR2 FQGNSA.

The V gene is TRBV7-9, the J gene TRBJ1-4; 8 nucleotides match TRBD1. The CDR3 consists of 16 residues. J lost 6 bases, V lost 5 bases, and 11 bases had no gene match. CDR1 SEHNR and CDR2 FQNEAQ come from the germline V gene (reference sequence). CDR3 nucleotides: TGTGCCAGCAGCCAAGGACAGGGAGGAGGGGATGAAAAACTGTTTTTT. Amino acids: CASSQGQGGGDEKLFF.

This sequence joins TRBV6-5 and TRBJ1-2, with TRBD1 matching over 7 bases. The CDR3 totals 15 residues. Per the germline V gene, CDR1 is MNHEY and CDR2 is SVGAGI. The V segment lost 0 bases and the J segment 4 bases; nucleotides outside the gene matches: 5. CDR3 nucleotide sequence: TGTGCCAGCAGTTACTCAGGGGGCGTCGGCTATGGCTACACCTTC. Amino acid sequence: CASSYSGGVGYGYTF.

The chain joins TRBV11-2 to TRBJ2-5, with D perhaps TRBD1 (5 bases). The V gene lost 1 base and the J gene lost 2 bases, with 8 bases spanning the gap. Germline CDR1 and CDR2: SGHAT and FQNNGV. The CDR3 extends over 14 amino acids. The CDR3 spells CASSLVRVQETQYF. The CDR3 DNA is TGTGCCAGCAGCTTAGTCAGGGTTCAAGAGACCCAGTACTTC.

This clone has a handful of counts. V and J are TRBV5-1 and TRBJ1-2; 8 bases align to TRBD1. Germline CDR1 and CDR2: SGHRS and YFSETQ. V was clipped by 4 bases and J by 2 bases; unmatched bases: 7. CDR3 size: 15 residues. CDR3 sequence: CASSPSGQGNYGYTF. In DNA, the CDR3 is TGCGCCAGCAGCCCGTCCGGACAGGGCAACTATGGCTACACCTTC.

This clone was counted a few times. The chain carries TRBV19 and TRBJ2-1; D unclear. The CDR3 totals 13 residues. In germline, CDR1 is LNHDA, CDR2 SQIVND (reference sequence). V was clipped by 0 bases and J by 5 bases, with 5 bases between them. CDR3 coding DNA: TGTGCCAGTAGTATAGATCTCCACAATGAGCAGTTCTTC. It yields the protein CASSIDLHNEQFF.

This sequence joins TRBV19 and TRBJ1-5; D perhaps matches TRBD1 (6 bases). Trimming cost V 3 bases and J 1 base, with 16 bases left between them. This CDR3 has 17 amino acids. The germline gives CDR1 LNHDA, CDR2 SQIVND (reference sequence). CDR3 region: CASSIGLGARSNQPQHF. The CDR3 region has the DNA TGTGCCAGTAGTATTGGTTTGGGGGCCCGGAGCAATCAGCCCCAGCATTTT.

This clone was seen more than once but under ten times. This chain links TRBV4-3 with TRBJ2-7, with D possibly matching TRBD1 (5 bases). The germline CDR1 and CDR2 sequences are LGHNA and YSLEER. The germline V and J ends were trimmed by 4 bases and 3 bases, with 13 bases remaining between them. This CDR3 comprises 14 residues. CDR3 nucleotides: TGCGCCAGCAGCCGAAGCAGGGAAATCTACGAGCAGTACTTC. It encodes CASSRSREIYEQYF.

This chain uses TRBV5-6 with TRBJ2-1; D uncertain. Trimming left V 0 bases short and J 3 bases short, with 10 bases between. Germline values: CDR1 SGHDT, CDR2 YYEEEE. CDR3 size: 15 residues. In DNA, the CDR3 is TGTGCCAGCAGCTTGGAAATAGTTAGCTACAATGAGCAGTTCTTC. Translating gives CASSLEIVSYNEQFF.

Only a few counts were recorded for this clone. The V and J genes are TRBV6-5 and TRBJ2-1; 9 nucleotides agree with TRBD2. The CDR3 spans 15 residues. The junction had 10 bases not matched to a gene; V was cut back by 6 bases and J by 7 bases. Germline V gene lookup returns CDR1 MNHEY and CDR2 SVGAGI. The CDR3 is CASSPLAGVKNEQFF. Here the CDR3 DNA reads TGTGCCAGCAGCCCGTTAGCGGGAGTTAAGAATGAGCAGTTCTTC.

V gene TRBV25-1 combines with J gene TRBJ1-1, with D tentatively TRBD1 (6 bases). V was clipped by 7 bases and J by 0 bases, with 12 bases between them. Germline V gene sequence: CDR1 MGHDK, CDR2 SYGVNS. The CDR3 is 14 residues long. The CDR3 nucleotides are TGTGCCAGCACAGGGGAAATCATGAACACTGAAGCTTTCTTT. Residues: CASTGEIMNTEAFF.

This clone showed up just a few times. The chain links TRBV5-1 to TRBJ1-4, with 7 bases that match TRBD1. V lost 4 bases, J lost 1 base, and 7 bases stayed unmatched. Germline CDR1 and CDR2: SGHRS and YFSETQ. CDR3 length: 16 amino acids. CDR3 amino acids: CASSPTRQGTNEKLFF. CDR3 nucleotide sequence: TGCGCCAGCAGCCCGACTAGACAGGGAACTAATGAAAAACTGTTTTTT.

The gene calls are TRBV5-6 and TRBJ1-5, with 11 bases fitting TRBD1. V lost 1 base, J lost 6 bases, and 12 bases stayed unmatched. The CDR3 extends over 18 amino acids. Looked up from germline, CDR1 is SGHDT and CDR2 is YYEEEE. The CDR3 sequence: CASSLWAGTGGSSQPQHF. The CDR3 DNA sequence: TGTGCCAGCAGCTTGTGGGCCGGGACAGGGGGTAGTAGTCAGCCCCAGCATTTT.